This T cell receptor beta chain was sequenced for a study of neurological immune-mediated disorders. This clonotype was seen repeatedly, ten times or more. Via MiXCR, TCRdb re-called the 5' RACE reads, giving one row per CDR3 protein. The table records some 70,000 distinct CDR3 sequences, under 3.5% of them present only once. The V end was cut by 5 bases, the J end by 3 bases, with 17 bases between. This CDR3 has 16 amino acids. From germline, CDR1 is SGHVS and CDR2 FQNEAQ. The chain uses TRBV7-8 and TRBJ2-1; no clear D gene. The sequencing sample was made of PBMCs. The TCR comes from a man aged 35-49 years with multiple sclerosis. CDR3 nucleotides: TGTGCCAGCAGCCAATTCGGGCAGACTTACTACAATGAGCAGTTCTTC. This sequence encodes CASSQFGQTYYNEQFF.